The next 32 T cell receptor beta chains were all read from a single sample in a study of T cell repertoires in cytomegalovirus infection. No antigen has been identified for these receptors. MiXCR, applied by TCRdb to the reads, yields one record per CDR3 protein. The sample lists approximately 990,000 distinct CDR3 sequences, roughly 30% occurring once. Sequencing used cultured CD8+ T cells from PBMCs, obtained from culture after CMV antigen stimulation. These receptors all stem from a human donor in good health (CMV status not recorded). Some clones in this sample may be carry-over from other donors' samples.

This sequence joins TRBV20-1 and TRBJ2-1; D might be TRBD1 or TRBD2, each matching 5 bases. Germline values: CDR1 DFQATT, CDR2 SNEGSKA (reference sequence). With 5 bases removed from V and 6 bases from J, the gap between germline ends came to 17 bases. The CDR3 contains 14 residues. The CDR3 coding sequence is TGCAGTGCTGTTCCCGGGACCCCCCGCAATGAGCAGTTCTTC. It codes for CSAVPGTPRNEQFF.

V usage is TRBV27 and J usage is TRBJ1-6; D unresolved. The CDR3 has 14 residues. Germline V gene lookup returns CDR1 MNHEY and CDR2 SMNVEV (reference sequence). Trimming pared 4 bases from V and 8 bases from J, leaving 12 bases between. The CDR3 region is CASSSLHLYSPLHF. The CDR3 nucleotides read TGTGCCAGCAGTTCACTACATCTATATTCACCCCTCCACTTT.

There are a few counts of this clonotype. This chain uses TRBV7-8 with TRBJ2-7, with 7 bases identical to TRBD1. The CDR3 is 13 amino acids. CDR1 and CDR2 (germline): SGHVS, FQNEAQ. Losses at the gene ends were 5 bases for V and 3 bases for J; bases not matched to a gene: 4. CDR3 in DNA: TGTGCCAGCAGCGGAGACAGGGACTACGAGCAGTACGTC. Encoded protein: CASSGDRDYEQYV.

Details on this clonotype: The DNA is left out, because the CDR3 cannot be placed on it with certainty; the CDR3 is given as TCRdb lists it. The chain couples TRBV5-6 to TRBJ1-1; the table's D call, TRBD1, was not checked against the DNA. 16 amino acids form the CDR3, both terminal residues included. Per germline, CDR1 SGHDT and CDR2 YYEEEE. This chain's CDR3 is CASSILVGAGRTEAFF.

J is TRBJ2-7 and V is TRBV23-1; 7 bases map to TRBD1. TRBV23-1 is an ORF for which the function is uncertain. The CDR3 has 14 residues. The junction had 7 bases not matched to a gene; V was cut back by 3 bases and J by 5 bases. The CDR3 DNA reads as TGCGCCAGCAGTCAGAACAGGGGTTTCAACGAGCAGTACTTC. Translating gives CASSQNRGFNEQYF.

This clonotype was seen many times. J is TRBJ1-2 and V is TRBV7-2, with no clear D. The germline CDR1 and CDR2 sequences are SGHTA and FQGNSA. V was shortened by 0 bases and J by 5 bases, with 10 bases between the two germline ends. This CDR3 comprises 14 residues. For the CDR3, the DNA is TGTGCCAGCAGCTTAGCGTTAACAGCTTATGGCTACACCTTC. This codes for CASSLALTAYGYTF.

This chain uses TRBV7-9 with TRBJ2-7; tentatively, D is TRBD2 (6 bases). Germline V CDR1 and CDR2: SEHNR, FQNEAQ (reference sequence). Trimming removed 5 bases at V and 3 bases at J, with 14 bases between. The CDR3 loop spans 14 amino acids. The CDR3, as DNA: TGTGCCAGCAGCAGAGAGGGGACTTTCTACGAGCAGTACGTC. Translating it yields CASSREGTFYEQYV.

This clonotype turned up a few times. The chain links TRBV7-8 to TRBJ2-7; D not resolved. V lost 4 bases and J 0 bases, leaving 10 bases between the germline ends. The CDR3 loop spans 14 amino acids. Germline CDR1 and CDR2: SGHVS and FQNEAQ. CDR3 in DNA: TGTGCCAGCAGCTCTAGACGGAACTCCTACGAGCAGTACGTC. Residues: CASSSRRNSYEQYV.

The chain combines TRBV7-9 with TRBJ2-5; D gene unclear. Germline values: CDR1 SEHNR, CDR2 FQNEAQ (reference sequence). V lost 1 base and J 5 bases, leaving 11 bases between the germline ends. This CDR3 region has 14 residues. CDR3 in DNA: TGTGCCAGCAGCTTAGATCGATTGGATGAGACCCAGTACTTC. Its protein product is CASSLDRLDETQYF.

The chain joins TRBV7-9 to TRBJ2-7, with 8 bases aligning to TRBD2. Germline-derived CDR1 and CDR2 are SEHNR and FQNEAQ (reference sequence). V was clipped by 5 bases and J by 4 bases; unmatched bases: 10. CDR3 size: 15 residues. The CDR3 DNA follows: TGTGCCAGCAGCCGTGAGGGACTAGTAAAGTACGAGCAGTACTTC. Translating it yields CASSREGLVKYEQYF.

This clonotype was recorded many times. For the CDR3, the DNA is TGTGCCAGCAGCCCAGGGATGTCGGGGCTCAATGAAAAACTGTTTTTT. Translating it yields CASSPGMSGLNEKLFF. The chain combines TRBV7-2 with TRBJ1-4; weak D call: TRBD1 (5 bases). The CDR3 runs to 16 residues. Germline CDR1 is SGHTA and CDR2 is FQGNSA. V lost 5 bases to trimming and J lost 5 bases, with 18 bases between them.

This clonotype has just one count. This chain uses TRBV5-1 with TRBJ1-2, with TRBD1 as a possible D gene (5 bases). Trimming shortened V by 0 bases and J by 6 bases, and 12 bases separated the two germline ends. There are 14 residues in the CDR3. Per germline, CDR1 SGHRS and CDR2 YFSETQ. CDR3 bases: TGCGCCAGCAGCTTGGGGCAGGGCAGAGATGGCTACACCTTC. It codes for CASSLGQGRDGYTF.

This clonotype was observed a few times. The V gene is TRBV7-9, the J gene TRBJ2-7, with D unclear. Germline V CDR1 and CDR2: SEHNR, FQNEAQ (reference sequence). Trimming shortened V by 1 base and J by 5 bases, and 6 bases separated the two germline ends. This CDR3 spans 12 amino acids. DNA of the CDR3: TGTGCCAGCAGCTTAGACCGACACGAGCAGTACTTC. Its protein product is CASSLDRHEQYF.

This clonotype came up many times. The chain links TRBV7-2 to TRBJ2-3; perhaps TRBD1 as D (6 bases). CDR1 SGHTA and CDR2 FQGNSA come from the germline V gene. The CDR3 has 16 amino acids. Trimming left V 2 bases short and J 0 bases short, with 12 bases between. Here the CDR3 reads CASSLPTGPSTDTQYF. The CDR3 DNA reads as TGTGCCAGCAGCTTACCGACAGGCCCTAGCACAGATACGCAGTATTTT.

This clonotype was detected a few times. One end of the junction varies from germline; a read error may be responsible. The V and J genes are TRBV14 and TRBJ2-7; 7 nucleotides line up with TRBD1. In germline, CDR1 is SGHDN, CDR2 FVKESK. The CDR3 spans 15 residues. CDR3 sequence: CASSQERGPPYEQYF. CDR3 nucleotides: TGTGCCAGTAGCCAAGAGAGGGGGCCCCCTTACGAGCAGTACTTC.

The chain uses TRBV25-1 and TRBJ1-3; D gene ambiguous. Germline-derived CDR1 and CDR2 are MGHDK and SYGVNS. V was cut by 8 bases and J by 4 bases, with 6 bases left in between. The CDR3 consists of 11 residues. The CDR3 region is CASVLGNTIYF. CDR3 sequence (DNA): TGTGCCAGCGTCCTGGGAAACACCATATATTTT.

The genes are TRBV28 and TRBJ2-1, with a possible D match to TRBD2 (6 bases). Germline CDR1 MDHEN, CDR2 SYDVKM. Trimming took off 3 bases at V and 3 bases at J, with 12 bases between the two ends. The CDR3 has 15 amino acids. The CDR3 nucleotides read TGTGCCAGCAGTTTTAGGCGGGGCCTCTACAATGAGCAGTTCTTC. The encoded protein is CASSFRRGLYNEQFF.

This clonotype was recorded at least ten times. The CDR3 DNA reads as TGTGCCAGCAGCGAGCTTCCCGGGAATCAGCCCCAGCATTTT. Amino acids: CASSELPGNQPQHF. This rearrangement joins TRBV5-4 to TRBJ1-5; D call uncertain. From germline, CDR1 is SGHNT and CDR2 YYREEE (reference sequence). The V and J ends lost 4 bases and 4 bases respectively, with 12 bases between them. There are 14 residues in the CDR3.

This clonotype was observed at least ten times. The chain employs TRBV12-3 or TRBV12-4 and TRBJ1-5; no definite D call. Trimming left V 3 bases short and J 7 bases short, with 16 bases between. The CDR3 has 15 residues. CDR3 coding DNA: TGTGCCAGCAGTTTCATAGGTACTATCGGCCAGCCCCAGCATTTT. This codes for CASSFIGTIGQPQHF.

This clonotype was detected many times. CDR3 loop: CASSPPSGGGETQYF. In DNA form, the CDR3 reads TGTGCCAGCAGCCCGCCTAGCGGGGGGGGAGAGACCCAGTACTTC. This rearrangement joins TRBV7-2 to TRBJ2-5, with 12 positions matching TRBD2. Germline-derived CDR1 and CDR2 are SGHTA and FQGNSA. V lost 5 bases to trimming and J lost 4 bases; unmatched junction nucleotides: 5. The CDR3 consists of 15 residues.

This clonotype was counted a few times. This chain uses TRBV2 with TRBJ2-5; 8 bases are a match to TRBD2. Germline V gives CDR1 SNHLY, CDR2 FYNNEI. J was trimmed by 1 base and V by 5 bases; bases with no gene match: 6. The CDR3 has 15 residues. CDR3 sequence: CASSPQRGPQETQYF. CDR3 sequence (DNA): TGTGCCAGCAGTCCCCAGCGGGGGCCCCAAGAGACCCAGTACTTC.

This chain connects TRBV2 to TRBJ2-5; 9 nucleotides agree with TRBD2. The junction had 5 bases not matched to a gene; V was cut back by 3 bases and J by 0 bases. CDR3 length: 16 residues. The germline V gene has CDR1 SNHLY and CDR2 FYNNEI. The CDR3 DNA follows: TGTGCCAGCAGTGAGTTAGCGGGGGACCACCAAGAGACCCAGTACTTC. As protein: CASSELAGDHQETQYF.

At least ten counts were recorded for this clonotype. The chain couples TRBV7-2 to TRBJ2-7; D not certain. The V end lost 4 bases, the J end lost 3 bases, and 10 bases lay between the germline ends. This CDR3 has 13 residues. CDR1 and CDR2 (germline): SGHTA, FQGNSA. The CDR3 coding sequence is TGTGCCAGCAGCTCGTACAGCCACTACGAGCAGTACGTC. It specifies CASSSYSHYEQYV.

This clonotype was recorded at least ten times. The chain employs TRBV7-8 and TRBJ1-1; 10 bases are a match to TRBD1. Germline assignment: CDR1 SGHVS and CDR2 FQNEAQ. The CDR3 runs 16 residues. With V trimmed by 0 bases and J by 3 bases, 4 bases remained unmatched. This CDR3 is CASSLAGTGADTEAFF. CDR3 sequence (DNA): TGTGCCAGCAGCTTAGCAGGGACAGGGGCCGACACTGAAGCTTTCTTT.

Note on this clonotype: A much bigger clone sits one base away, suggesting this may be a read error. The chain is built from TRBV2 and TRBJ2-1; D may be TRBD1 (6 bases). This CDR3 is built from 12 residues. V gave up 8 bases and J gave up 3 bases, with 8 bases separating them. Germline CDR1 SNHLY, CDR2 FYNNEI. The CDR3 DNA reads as TGTGCCAGCGGGGACAACTACAATGAGCAGTTCTTC. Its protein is CASGDNYNEQFF.

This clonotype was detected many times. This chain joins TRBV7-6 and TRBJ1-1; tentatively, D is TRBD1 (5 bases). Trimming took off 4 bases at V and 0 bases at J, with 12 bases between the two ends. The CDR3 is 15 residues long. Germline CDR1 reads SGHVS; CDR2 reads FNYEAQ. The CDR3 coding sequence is TGTGCCAGCAGCTCTCCCGGGGGGTTGAACACTGAAGCTTTCTTT. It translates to CASSSPGGLNTEAFF.

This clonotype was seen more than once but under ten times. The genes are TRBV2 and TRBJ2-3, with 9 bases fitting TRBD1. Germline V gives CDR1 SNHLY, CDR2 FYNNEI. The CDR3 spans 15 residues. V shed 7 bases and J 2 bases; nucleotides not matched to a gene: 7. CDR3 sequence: CASNSGTGSTDTQYF. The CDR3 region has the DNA TGTGCCAGCAACTCGGGGACAGGGTCCACAGATACGCAGTATTTT.

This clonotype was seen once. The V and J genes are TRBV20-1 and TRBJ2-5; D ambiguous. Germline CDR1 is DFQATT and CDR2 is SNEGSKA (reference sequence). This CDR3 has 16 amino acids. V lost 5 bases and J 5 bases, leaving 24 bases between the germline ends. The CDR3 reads CSAYQALLSSRETQYF. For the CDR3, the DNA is TGCAGTGCTTATCAGGCCCTCCTATCGTCTCGGGAGACCCAGTACTTC.

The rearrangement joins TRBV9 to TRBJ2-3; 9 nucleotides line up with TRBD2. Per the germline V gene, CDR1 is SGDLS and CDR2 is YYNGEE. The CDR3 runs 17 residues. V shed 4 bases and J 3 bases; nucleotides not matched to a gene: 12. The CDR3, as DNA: TGTGCCAGCAGCTCCCGGTTAATAGCGGGGGTAACAGATACGCAGTATTTT. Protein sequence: CASSSRLIAGVTDTQYF.

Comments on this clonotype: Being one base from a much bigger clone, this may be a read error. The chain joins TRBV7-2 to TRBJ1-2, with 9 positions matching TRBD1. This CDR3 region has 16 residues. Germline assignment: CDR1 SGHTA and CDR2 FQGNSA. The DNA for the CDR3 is TGTGCCAGCAGCTTATCCCGGGACAGGGAGAACTATGTCTACACCTTC. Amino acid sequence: CASSLSRDRENYVYTF.

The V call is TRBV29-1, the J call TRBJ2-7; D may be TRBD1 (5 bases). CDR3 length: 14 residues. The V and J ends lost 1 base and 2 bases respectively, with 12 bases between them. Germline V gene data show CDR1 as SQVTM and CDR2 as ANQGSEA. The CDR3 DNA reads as TGCAGCGTTGAAGGTACGACAGCTCCCTACGAGCAGTACTTC. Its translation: CSVEGTTAPYEQYF.

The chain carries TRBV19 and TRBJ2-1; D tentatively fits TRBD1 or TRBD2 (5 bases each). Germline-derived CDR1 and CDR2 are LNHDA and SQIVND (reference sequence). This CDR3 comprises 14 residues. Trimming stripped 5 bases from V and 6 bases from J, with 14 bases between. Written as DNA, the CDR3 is TGTGCCAGTAGTTGGGGACCTGGCTCCAATGAGCAGTTCTTC. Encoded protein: CASSWGPGSNEQFF. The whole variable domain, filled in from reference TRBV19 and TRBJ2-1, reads DGGITQSPKYLFRKEGQNVTLSCEQNLNHDAMYWYRQDPGQGLRLIYYSQIVNDFQKGDIAEGYSVSREKKESFPLTVTSAQKNPTAFYLCASSWGPGSNEQFFGPGTRLTVL.